This T cell receptor (beta chain) derives from a study of CD8 T cells in ankylosing spondylitis. Study outcomes and limitations: In synovial fluid and blood from reactive arthritis, some motif variants were previously reported. Reportedly, disease-linked clones are significantly enriched in ankylosing spondylitis patients' matched synovial fluid. Seven to nine highly homologous variants formed a TCR beta motif that appeared characteristic of ankylosing spondylitis blood.

A quantitative 5'-RACE method, one with molecular barcodes, was used to make TCR beta libraries. TCRdb reprocessed the 5' RACE reads via MiXCR and lists one record per CDR3 protein. Among approximately 88,000 distinct CDR3 sequences listed, approximately 9% were seen once. The CDR3 sequence is 14 residues long. The V segment lost 5 bases and the J segment 5 bases; nucleotides outside the gene matches: 7. From germline, CDR1 is SGHTA and CDR2 FQGNSA. In this sample, this clonotype turned up a few times. Its antigen is unknown. The sample was blood, either unsorted or a sorted T cell fraction (not recorded which). This rearrangement joins TRBV7-2 to TRBJ2-5; 8 nucleotides align to TRBD2. The receptor was isolated from a male donor with ankylosing spondylitis or in good health (not recorded which). The CDR3 region is CASSPRLAPETQYF. The DNA of the CDR3 is TGTGCCAGCAGCCCCCGACTAGCGCCGGAGACCCAGTACTTC.